The source of this TCR beta chain is a study of T cell responses to AZD1222 COVID-19 vaccine. Germline CDR1 is MGHRA and CDR2 is YSYEKL. Trimming stripped 1 base from V and 2 bases from J, with 13 bases between. The length of the CDR3 is 16 residues. The method was immunoSEQ multiplex PCR; TCRdb's version includes in-frame clones alone and lacks a portion of them. Here the sample spans about 180,000 clones, roughly 94% being singletons. The material was peripheral blood, obtained 28 days after the second AZD1222 dose. The receptor was derived from an adult who received the AZD1222 COVID-19 vaccine. V and J are TRBV4-1 and TRBJ2-3; no firm D call. The CDR3 DNA reads as TGCGCCAGCAGCCAAGTGCAGGCCGGAGTCACAGATACGCAGTATTTT. This encodes CASSQVQAGVTDTQYF.